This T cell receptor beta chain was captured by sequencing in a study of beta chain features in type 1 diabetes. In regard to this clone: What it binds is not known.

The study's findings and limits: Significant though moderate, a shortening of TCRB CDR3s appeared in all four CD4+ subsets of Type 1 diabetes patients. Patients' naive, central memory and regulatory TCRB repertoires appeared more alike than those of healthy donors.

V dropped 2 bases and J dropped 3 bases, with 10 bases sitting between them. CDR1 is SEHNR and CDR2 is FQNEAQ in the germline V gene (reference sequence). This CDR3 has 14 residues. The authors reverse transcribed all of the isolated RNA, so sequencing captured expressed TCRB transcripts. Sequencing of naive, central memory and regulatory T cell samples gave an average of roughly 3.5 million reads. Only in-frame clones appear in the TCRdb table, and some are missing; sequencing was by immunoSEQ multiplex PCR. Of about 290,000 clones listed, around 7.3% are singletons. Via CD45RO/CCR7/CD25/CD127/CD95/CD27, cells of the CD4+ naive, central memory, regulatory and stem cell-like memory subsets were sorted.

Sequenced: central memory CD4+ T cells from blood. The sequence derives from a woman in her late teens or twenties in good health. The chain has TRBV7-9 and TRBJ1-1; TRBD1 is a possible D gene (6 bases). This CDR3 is CASSLRQVDTEAFF. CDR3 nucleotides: TGTGCCAGCAGCTTAAGACAGGTGGACACTGAAGCTTTCTTT.